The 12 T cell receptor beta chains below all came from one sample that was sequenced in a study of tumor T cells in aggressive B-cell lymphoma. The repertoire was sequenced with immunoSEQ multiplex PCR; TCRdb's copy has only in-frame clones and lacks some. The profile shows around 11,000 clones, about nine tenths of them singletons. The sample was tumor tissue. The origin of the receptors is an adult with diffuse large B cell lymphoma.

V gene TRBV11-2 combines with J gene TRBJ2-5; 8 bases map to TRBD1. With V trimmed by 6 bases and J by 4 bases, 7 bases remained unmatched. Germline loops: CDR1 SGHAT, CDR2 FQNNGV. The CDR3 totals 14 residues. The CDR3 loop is CASRNAGGGETQYF. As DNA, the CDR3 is TGTGCCAGCAGAAACGCAGGGGGCGGAGAGACCCAGTACTTC.

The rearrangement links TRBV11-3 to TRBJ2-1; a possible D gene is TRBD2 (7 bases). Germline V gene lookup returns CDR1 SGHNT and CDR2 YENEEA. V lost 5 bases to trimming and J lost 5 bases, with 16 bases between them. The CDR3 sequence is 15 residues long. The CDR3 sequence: CASSRGGGSNNEQFF. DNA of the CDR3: TGTGCCAGCAGCCGCGGGGGCGGGAGCAACAATGAGCAGTTCTTC. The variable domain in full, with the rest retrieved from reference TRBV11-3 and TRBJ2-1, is EAGVVQSPRYKIIEKKQPVAFWCNPISGHNTLYWYLQNLGQGPELLIRYENEEAVDDSQLPKDRFSAERLKGVDSTLKIQPAELGDSAVYLCASSRGGGSNNEQFFGPGTRLTVL.

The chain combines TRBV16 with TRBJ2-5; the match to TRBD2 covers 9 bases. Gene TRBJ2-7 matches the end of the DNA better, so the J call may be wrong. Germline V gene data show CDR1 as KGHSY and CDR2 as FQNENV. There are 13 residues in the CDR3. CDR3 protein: CASSPAGGTEQYF. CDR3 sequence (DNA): TGTGCCAGCAGCCCTGCGGGGGGGACCGAGCAGTACTTC.

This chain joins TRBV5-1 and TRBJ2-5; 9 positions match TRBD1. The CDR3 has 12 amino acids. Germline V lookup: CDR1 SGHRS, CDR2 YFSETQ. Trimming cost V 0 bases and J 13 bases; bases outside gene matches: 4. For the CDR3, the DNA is TGCGCCAGCAGCTTGGAACAGGGGGCTTTGTACTTC. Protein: CASSLEQGALYF.

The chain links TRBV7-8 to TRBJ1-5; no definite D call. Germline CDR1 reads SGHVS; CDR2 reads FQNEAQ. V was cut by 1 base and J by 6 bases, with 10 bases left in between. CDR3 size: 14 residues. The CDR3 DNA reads TGTGCCAGCAGCTTAGTTCGGGCGGGTCAGCCCCAGCATTTT. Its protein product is CASSLVRAGQPQHF.

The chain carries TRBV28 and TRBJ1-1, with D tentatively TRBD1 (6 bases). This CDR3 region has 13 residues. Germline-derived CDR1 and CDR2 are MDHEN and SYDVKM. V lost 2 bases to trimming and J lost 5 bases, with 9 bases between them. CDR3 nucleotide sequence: TGTGCCAGCAGTTTAGGGGGCAGGACTGAAGCTTTCTTT. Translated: CASSLGGRTEAFF.

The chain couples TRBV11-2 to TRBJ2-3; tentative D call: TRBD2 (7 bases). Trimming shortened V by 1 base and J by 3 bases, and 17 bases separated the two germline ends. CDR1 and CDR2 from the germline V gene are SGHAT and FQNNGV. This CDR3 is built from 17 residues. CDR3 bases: TGTGCCAGCAGCTTAGGTGTAGGGGGGGCCCCGACAGATACGCAGTATTTT. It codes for CASSLGVGGAPTDTQYF.

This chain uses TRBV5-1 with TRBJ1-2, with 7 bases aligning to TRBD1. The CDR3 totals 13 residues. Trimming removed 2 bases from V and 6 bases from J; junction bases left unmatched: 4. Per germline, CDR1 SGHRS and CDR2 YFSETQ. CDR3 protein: CASSFGQADGYTF. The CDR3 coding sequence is TGCGCCAGCAGCTTTGGACAGGCGGATGGCTACACCTTC.

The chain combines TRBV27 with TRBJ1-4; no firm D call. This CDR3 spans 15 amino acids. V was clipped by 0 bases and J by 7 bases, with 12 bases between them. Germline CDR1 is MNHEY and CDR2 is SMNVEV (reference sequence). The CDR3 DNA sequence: TGTGCCAGCAGTTTATCGACGGGATGGGGTGAAAAACTGTTTTTT. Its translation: CASSLSTGWGEKLFF.

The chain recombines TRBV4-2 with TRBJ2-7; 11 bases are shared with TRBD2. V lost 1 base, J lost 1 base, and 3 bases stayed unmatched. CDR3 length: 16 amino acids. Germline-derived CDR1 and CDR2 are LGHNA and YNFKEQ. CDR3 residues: CASSQAGTSGSYEQYF. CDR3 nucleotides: TGTGCCAGCAGCCAAGCGGGGACTAGCGGTTCCTACGAGCAGTACTTC.

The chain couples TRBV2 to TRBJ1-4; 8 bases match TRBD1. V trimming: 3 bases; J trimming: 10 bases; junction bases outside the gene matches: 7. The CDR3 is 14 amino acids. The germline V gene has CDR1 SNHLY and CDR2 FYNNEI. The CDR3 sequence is CASSDDGQGIKLFF. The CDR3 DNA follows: TGTGCCAGCAGTGATGATGGACAGGGAATAAAACTGTTTTTT.

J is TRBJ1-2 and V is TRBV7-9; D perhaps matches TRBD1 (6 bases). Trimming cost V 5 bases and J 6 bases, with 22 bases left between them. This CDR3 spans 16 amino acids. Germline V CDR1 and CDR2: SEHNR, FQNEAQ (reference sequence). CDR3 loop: CASSPPPPQGNHGYTF. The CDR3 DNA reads TGTGCCAGCAGCCCCCCCCCACCACAGGGAAACCATGGCTACACCTTC.